This TCR beta chain was identified during a study of blood T cell repertoires in COVID-19. Study information: There were acute and convalescent COVID-19 samples, and they came from the United States, Italy and Spain.

The Seattle patients, enrolled during active infection, were followed longitudinally. Original data processing: Estimation of nucleated cell counts relied on the amplification of reference gene primers. Clones were sequenced by immunoSEQ multiplex PCR, and TCRdb holds only the in-frame ones, with some missing. For V, J and clone size, that table is used; D and trimming come from the DNA. The data contain about 180,000 clones, around 84% of them singletons. This CDR3 comprises 17 residues. With 0 bases clipped from V and 0 bases from J, the junction kept 6 bases outside the gene matches. The sequenced sample consisted of peripheral blood. This rearrangement joins TRBV5-3 to TRBJ1-5; 7 positions agree with TRBD1. TRBV5-3 is recorded as an ORF, its role being uncertain. This TCR was recovered from a man aged 60 to 69 with COVID-19, enrolled during active disease. The CDR3 protein is CARSLGQGIYSNQPQHF. CDR3 coding DNA: TGTGCCAGAAGCTTGGGACAGGGAATTTATAGCAATCAGCCCCAGCATTTT.